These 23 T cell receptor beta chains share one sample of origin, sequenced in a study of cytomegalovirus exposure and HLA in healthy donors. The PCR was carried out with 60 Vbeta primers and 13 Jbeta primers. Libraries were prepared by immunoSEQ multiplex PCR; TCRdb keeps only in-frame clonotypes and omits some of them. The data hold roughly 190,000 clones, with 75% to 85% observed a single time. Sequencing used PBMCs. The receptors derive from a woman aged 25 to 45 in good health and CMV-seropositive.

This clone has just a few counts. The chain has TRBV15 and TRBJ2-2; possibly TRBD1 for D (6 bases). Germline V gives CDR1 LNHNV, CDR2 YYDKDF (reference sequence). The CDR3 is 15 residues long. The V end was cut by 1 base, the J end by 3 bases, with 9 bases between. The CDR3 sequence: CATSRGDTYTGELFF. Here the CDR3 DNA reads TGTGCCACCAGCAGAGGGGACACTTACACCGGGGAGCTGTTTTTT. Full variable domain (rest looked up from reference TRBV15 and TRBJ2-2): DAMVIQNPRYQVTQFGKPVTLSCSQTLNHNVMYWYQQKSSQAPKLLFHYYDKDFNNEADTPDNFQSRRPNTSFCFLDIRSPGLGDTAMYLCATSRGDTYTGELFFGEGSRLTVL.

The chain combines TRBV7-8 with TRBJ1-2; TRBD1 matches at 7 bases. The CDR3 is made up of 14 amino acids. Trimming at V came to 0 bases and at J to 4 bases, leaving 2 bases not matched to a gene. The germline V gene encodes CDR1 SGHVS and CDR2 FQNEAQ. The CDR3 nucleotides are TGTGCCAGCAGCTTAGCCGGACAGGTCTATGGCTACACCTTC. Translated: CASSLAGQVYGYTF.

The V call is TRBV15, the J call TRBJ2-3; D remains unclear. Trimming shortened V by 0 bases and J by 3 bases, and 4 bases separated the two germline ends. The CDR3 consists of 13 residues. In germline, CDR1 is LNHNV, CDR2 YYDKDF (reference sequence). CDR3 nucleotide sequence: TGTGCCACCAGCAGAGATATAACAGATACGCAGTATTTT. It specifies CATSRDITDTQYF.

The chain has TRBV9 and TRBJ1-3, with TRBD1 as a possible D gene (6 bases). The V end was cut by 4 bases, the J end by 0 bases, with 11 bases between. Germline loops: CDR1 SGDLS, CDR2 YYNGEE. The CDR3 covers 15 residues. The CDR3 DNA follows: TGTGCCAGCAGCCCTACAGGGCTCTCTGGAAACACCATATATTTT. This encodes CASSPTGLSGNTIYF.

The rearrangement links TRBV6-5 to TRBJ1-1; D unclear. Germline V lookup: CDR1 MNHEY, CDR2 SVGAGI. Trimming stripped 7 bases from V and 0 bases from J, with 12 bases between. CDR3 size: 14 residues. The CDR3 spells CASTAATLNTEAFF. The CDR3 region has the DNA TGTGCCAGCACCGCGGCTACTTTGAACACTGAAGCTTTCTTT.

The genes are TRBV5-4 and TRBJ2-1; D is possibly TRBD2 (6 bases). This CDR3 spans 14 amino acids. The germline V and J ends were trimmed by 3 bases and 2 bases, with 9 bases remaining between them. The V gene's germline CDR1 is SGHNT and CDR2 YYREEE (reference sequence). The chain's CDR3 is CASSSPGAYNEQFF. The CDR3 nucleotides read TGTGCCAGCAGCTCCCCGGGGGCCTACAATGAGCAGTTCTTC.

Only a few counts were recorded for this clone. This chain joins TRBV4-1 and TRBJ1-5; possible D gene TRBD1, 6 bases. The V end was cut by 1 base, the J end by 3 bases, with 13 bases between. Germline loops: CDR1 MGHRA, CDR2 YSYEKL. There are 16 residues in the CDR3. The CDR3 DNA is TGCGCCAGCAGCCAAGCAGGGGTCGACTTCAATCAGCCCCAGCATTTT. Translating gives CASSQAGVDFNQPQHF.

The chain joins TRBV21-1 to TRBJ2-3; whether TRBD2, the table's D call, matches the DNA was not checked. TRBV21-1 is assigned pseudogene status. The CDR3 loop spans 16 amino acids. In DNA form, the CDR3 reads TGTGCCAGCAGCAAAGTAGGTCGGACTAGCACAGATACGCAGTATTTT. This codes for CASSKVGRTSTDTQYF.

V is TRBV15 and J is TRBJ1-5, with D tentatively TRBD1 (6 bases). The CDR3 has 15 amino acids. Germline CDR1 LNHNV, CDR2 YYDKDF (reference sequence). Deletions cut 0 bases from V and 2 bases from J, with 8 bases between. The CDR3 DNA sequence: TGTGCCACCAGCAGAGATCGACAGGGCAATCAGCCCCAGCATTTT. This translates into CATSRDRQGNQPQHF. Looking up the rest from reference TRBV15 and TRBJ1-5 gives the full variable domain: DAMVIQNPRYQVTQFGKPVTLSCSQTLNHNVMYWYQQKSSQAPKLLFHYYDKDFNNEADTPDNFQSRRPNTSFCFLDIRSPGLGDTAMYLCATSRDRQGNQPQHFGDGTRLSIL.

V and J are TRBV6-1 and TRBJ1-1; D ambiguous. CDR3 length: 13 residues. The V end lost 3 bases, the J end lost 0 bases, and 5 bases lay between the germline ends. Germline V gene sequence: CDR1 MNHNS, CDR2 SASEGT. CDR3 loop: CASSDGLNTEAFF. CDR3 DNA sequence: TGTGCCAGCAGTGACGGGTTGAACACTGAAGCTTTCTTT.

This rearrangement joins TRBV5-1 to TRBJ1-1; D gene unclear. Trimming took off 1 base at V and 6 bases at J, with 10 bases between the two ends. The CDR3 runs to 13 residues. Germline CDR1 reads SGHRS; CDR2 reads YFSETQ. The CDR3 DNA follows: TGCGCCAGCAGCTTGAGGAGAGGCGCTGAAGCTTTCTTT. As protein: CASSLRRGAEAFF.

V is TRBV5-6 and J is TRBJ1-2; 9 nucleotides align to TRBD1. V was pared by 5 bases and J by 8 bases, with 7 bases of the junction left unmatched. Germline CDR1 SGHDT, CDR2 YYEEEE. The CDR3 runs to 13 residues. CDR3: CASRPGTGSGYTF. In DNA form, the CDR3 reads TGTGCCAGCAGACCCGGGACAGGGTCCGGCTACACCTTC.

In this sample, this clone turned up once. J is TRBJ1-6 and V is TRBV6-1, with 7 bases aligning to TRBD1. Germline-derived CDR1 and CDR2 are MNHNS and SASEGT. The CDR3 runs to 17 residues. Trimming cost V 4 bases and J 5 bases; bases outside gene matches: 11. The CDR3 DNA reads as TGTGCCAGCAGTGCCCGTCCCGGGACAGTAAATAATTCACCCCTCCACTTT. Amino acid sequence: CASSARPGTVNNSPLHF.

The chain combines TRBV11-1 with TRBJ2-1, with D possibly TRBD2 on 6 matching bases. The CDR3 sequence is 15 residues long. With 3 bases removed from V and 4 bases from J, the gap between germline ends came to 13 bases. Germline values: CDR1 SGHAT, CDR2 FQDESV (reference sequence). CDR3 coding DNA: TGTGCCAGCAGCTTCCGGGACTTGGATTACAATGAGCAGTTCTTC. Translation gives CASSFRDLDYNEQFF.

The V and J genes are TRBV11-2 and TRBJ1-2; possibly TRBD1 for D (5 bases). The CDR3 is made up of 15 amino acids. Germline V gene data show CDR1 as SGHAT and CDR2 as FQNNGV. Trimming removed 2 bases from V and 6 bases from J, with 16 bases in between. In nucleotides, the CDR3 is TGTGCCAGCAGCTTAATCGGCAGGGCTGGGGATGGCTACACCTTC. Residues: CASSLIGRAGDGYTF.

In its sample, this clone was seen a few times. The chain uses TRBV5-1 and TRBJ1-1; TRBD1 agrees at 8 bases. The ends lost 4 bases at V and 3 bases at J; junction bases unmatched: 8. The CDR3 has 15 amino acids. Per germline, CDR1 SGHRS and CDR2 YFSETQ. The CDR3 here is CASSLRTGLDTEAFF. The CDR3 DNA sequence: TGCGCCAGCAGCCTTCGGACAGGGTTGGACACTGAAGCTTTCTTT.

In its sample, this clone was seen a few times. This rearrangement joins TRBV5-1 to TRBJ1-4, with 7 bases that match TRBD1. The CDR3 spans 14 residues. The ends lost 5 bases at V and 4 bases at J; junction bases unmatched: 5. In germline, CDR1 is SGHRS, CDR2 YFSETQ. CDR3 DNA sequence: TGCGCCAGCAGGCCGACAGGGCGTAATGAAAAACTGTTTTTT. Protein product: CASRPTGRNEKLFF.

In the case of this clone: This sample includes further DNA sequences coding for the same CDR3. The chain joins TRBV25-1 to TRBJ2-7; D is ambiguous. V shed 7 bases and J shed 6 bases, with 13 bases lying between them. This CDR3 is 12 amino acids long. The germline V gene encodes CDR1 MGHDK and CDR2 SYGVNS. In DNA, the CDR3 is TGTGCCAGCACGACTGGGTCGGGCGAGCAGTACTTC. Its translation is CASTTGSGEQYF.

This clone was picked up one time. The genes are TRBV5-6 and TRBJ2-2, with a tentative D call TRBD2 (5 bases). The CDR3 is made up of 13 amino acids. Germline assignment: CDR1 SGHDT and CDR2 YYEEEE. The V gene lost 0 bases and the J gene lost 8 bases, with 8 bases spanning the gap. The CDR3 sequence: CASSLGRRGELFF. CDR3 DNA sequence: TGTGCCAGCAGCTTGGGGAGGCGGGGGGAGCTGTTTTTT.

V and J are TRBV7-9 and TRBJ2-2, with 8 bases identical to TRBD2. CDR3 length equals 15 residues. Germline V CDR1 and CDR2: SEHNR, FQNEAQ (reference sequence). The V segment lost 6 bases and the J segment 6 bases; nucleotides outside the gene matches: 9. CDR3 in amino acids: CASSPGLARPGELFF. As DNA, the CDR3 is TGTGCCAGCAGTCCTGGACTAGCTCGGCCCGGGGAGCTGTTTTTT.

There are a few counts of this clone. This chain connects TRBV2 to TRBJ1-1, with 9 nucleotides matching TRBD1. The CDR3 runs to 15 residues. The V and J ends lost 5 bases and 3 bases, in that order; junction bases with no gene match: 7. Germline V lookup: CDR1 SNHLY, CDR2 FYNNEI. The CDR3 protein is CASSWTGEEDTEAFF. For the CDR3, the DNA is TGTGCCAGCAGTTGGACAGGGGAGGAGGACACTGAAGCTTTCTTT.

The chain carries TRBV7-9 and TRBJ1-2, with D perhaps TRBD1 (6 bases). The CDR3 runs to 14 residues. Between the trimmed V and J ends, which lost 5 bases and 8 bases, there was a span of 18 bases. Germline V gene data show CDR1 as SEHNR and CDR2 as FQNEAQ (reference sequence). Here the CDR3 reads CASSPYRVADGYTF. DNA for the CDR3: TGTGCCAGCAGCCCCTACAGGGTGGCGGACGGCTACACCTTC.

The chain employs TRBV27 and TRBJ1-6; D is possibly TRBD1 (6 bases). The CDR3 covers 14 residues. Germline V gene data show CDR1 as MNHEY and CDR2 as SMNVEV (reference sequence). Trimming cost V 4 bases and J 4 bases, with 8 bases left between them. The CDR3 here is CASSSQGYNSPLHF. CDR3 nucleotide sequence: TGTGCCAGCAGTTCACAGGGTTATAATTCACCCCTCCACTTT.